The sequence of this TCR beta chain was determined in a study of blood T cells in healthy people across ages. General study points: Age brought a roughly linear fall in TCR beta diversity measured per million T cells.

CDR3 length: 14 amino acids. Losses at the gene ends were 2 bases for V and 5 bases for J; bases not matched to a gene: 3. Per the germline V gene, CDR1 is WSHSY and CDR2 is SAAADI. Of note for this clonotype: No antigen is known for it.

Using a J-beta primer mix together with a sample-barcoded 5' primer, a second PCR was run for about 7 to 12 cycles. TCRdb re-derived calls from the 5' RACE reads in MiXCR, one entry per CDR3 protein. The data show a few hundred thousand distinct CDR3 sequences, 25% to 35% seen once. This same sample was also part of a study on T cells of mothers and their children.

The sample was blood. This TCR derives from a boy aged 2 to 10 in good health. V usage is TRBV10-2 and J usage is TRBJ2-3; 8 bases map to TRBD2. CDR3 nucleotides: TGCGCCAGCAGTGAGCCCGGGAGGGAAGATACGCAGTATTTT. Its protein product is CASSEPGREDTQYF.